One and the same sample provided the 24 T cell receptor beta chains below, sequenced in a study of cytomegalovirus exposure and HLA in healthy donors. Both 60 Vbeta primers and 13 Jbeta primers went into the PCR. The repertoire was sequenced with immunoSEQ multiplex PCR; TCRdb's copy has only in-frame clones and lacks some. The repertoire table contains tens of thousands of clones. Sample: PBMCs. The receptors derive from a woman in her sixties or seventies in good health and CMV-seropositive.

The CDR3 reads CASSDRGNTEAFF. In DNA, the CDR3 is TGTGCCAGTTCGGACAGGGGGAACACTGAAGCTTTCTTT. The chain uses TRBV19 and TRBJ1-1, with 9 bases fitting TRBD1. V was clipped by 8 bases and J by 1 base; unmatched bases: 2. In germline, CDR1 is LNHDA, CDR2 SQIVND (reference sequence). The CDR3 totals 13 residues.

Worth noting for this clone: One end of the junction is discordant with germline, which a read error may explain. The rearrangement uses TRBV7-7 and TRBJ2-5; 7 positions agree with TRBD2. The germline gives CDR1 SSHAT, CDR2 FNYEAQ (reference sequence). The CDR3 contains 14 residues. The CDR3 coding sequence is TGTGCTAGCAGCCCAAGCGGGACGTATGAGACCCAGTACTTC. Amino acid sequence: CASSPSGTYETQYF.

V gene TRBV5-6 combines with J gene TRBJ2-7; no reliable D call. CDR3 size: 12 residues. V lost 0 bases and J 5 bases, leaving 6 bases between the germline ends. CDR1 and CDR2 (germline): SGHDT, YYEEEE. CDR3 sequence: CASSLAYNEQYF. CDR3 DNA sequence: TGTGCCAGCAGCTTGGCCTATAACGAGCAGTACTTC.

V usage is TRBV6-1 and J usage is TRBJ2-1; a weak D match, TRBD2 (5 bases). The CDR3 is made up of 13 amino acids. Trimming left V 9 bases short and J 2 bases short, with 11 bases between. In germline, CDR1 is MNHNS, CDR2 SASEGT. CDR3 coding DNA: TGTGCCAGTGGAATCGGGGCCTACAATGAGCAGTTCTTC. This encodes CASGIGAYNEQFF.

The chain combines TRBV6-5 with TRBJ1-6; D perhaps matches TRBD1 (6 bases). With 5 bases removed from V and 6 bases from J, the gap between germline ends came to 14 bases. The CDR3 runs 15 residues. Per the germline V gene, CDR1 is MNHEY and CDR2 is SVGAGI. The CDR3 region has the DNA TGTGCCAGCAGTGCCCGGGACACCATTAATTCACCCCTCCACTTT. Its translation: CASSARDTINSPLHF.

This sequence joins TRBV7-2 and TRBJ2-3, with TRBD2 matching 7 bases. Trimming removed 4 bases from V and 6 bases from J; junction bases left unmatched: 10. The CDR3 is 15 amino acids. CDR1 SGHTA and CDR2 FQGNSA come from the germline V gene. The CDR3 nucleotides are TGTGCCAGCAGCTCATTCCCCCGGGGGGACGATACGCAGTATTTT. Translating it yields CASSSFPRGDDTQYF.

The gene calls are TRBV29-1 and TRBJ2-3, with D tentatively TRBD1 (5 bases). CDR1 SQVTM and CDR2 ANQGSEA come from the germline V gene. V lost 7 bases and J lost 1, with 15 bases in between. The CDR3 is 14 amino acids. The CDR3 protein is CSAYQGWGTDTQYF. The CDR3 DNA reads as TGCAGCGCTTACCAGGGATGGGGCACAGATACGCAGTATTTT.

The rearrangement joins TRBV2 to TRBJ1-5; tentatively, D is TRBD1 (6 bases). The V gene lost 7 bases and the J gene lost 0 bases, with 10 bases spanning the gap. CDR1 SNHLY and CDR2 FYNNEI come from the germline V gene. The CDR3 has 14 amino acids. The CDR3 DNA sequence: TGTGCCAGCAACAAAGGGGGTAGCAATCAGCCCCAGCATTTT. Protein product: CASNKGGSNQPQHF. Full variable domain (outside the CDR3, taken from reference TRBV2 and TRBJ1-5): EPEVTQTPSHQVTQMGQEVILRCVPISNHLYFYWYRQILGQKVEFLVSFYNNEISEKSEIFDDQFSVERPDGSNFTLKIRSTKLEDSAMYFCASNKGGSNQPQHFGDGTRLSIL.

This chain joins TRBV6-1 and TRBJ2-7; 9 bases map to TRBD1. This CDR3 spans 12 amino acids. CDR1 and CDR2 (germline): MNHNS, SASEGT. V trimming: 9 bases; J trimming: 6 bases; junction bases outside the gene matches: 6. The CDR3 region is CASTGGWREQYF. CDR3 DNA: TGTGCCAGTACAGGGGGCTGGCGCGAGCAGTACTTC.

V gene TRBV29-1 combines with J gene TRBJ2-7; the D gene is possibly TRBD2 (7 bases). Trimming shortened V by 3 bases and J by 2 bases, and 11 bases separated the two germline ends. Per germline, CDR1 SQVTM and CDR2 ANQGSEA. The CDR3 contains 13 residues. CDR3 in DNA: TGCAGCGTTGAGATCGGGGGGCCCTACGAGCAGTACTTC. It specifies CSVEIGGPYEQYF.

CDR3 amino acids: CASSSNRETRNIQYF. DNA of the CDR3: TGCGCCAGCAGCTCGAACAGGGAAACGAGGAACATTCAGTACTTC. The chain is built from TRBV4-1 and TRBJ2-4; TRBD1 might be the D (6 bases). CDR3 length equals 15 residues. Trimming took 5 bases from V and 7 from J, leaving 18 bases between them. CDR1 is MGHRA and CDR2 is YSYEKL in the germline V gene.

A note on this clone: A junction end diverges from the germline sequence, so it may reflect a read error. Different DNA sequences within this sample yield the same CDR3. V usage is TRBV27 and J usage is TRBJ1-1; possible D gene TRBD1, 6 bases. Germline CDR1 MNHEY, CDR2 SMNVEV (reference sequence). The CDR3 sequence is 14 residues long. The CDR3 protein is CASRWAGATTEAFF. The CDR3 DNA is TGCGCCAGCCGGTGGGCGGGGGCGACCACTGAAGCTTTCTTT.

The J gene is TRBJ2-1, the V gene TRBV6-5; D possibly corresponds to TRBD1 (5 bases). Germline V gives CDR1 MNHEY, CDR2 SVGAGI. V lost 4 bases and J 4 bases, leaving 5 bases between the germline ends. The CDR3 covers 12 residues. The CDR3 here is CASSSGYNEQFF. In DNA, the CDR3 is TGTGCCAGCAGTTCAGGGTACAATGAGCAGTTCTTC.

This rearrangement joins TRBV28 to TRBJ1-2; possibly TRBD1 for D (6 bases). The CDR3 loop spans 14 amino acids. CDR1 MDHEN and CDR2 SYDVKM come from the germline V gene. Trimming pared 4 bases from V and 3 bases from J, leaving 12 bases between. DNA for the CDR3: TGTGCCAGCAGTTCAGAGACAGGCGACTATGGCTACACCTTC. This codes for CASSSETGDYGYTF.

This chain uses TRBV18 with TRBJ1-1; TRBD1 aligns across 7 bases. Germline V gene sequence: CDR1 KGHSH, CDR2 LQKENI. With V trimmed by 5 bases and J by 5 bases, 5 bases remained unmatched. This CDR3 comprises 13 residues. CDR3 residues: CASSSGQRTEAFF. The CDR3 nucleotides read TGTGCCAGCTCATCGGGACAGAGGACTGAAGCTTTCTTT.

The chain couples TRBV5-4 to TRBJ1-3; D gene uncertain. Germline V gives CDR1 SGHNT, CDR2 YYREEE (reference sequence). V was pared by 0 bases and J by 4 bases, with 14 bases between. The CDR3 contains 16 residues. CDR3 amino acids: CASSLEGGQSGNTIYF. The CDR3 DNA reads TGTGCCAGCAGCTTGGAAGGTGGGCAGTCCGGAAACACCATATATTTT.

V is TRBV10-3 and J is TRBJ2-2; a weak D match, TRBD2 (6 bases). This CDR3 is built from 16 residues. Germline loops: CDR1 ENHRY, CDR2 SYGVKD. V lost 6 bases to trimming and J lost 0 bases, with 14 bases between them. The DNA for the CDR3 is TGTGCCATCAGGTCCGGGGGAAAAGCGAACACCGGGGAGCTGTTTTTT. Protein: CAIRSGGKANTGELFF.

This chain joins TRBV28 and TRBJ1-6; the D is unclear. Germline values: CDR1 MDHEN, CDR2 SYDVKM. V lost 1 base and J 0 bases, leaving 22 bases between the germline ends. This CDR3 spans 21 amino acids. The DNA for the CDR3 is TGTGCCAGCAGTTTATTAGAGGGATGGCGTCAGGAGAGCTCCTATAATTCACCCCTCCACTTT. This sequence encodes CASSLLEGWRQESSYNSPLHF.

CDR3 sequence reads: CASSRDRVNTEAFF. The CDR3 DNA sequence: TGTGCCAGCAGCAGGGACAGGGTGAACACTGAAGCTTTCTTT. The chain combines TRBV7-9 with TRBJ1-1; 9 bases align to TRBD1. The CDR3 totals 14 residues. The V and J ends lost 5 bases and 0 bases, in that order; junction bases with no gene match: 1. Germline CDR1 SEHNR, CDR2 FQNEAQ (reference sequence).

The rearrangement links TRBV7-8 to TRBJ2-7; maybe TRBD2 (6 bases). The V end was cut by 2 bases, the J end by 7 bases, with 15 bases between. This CDR3 has 14 residues. Germline V gene lookup returns CDR1 SGHVS and CDR2 FQNEAQ. The CDR3 sequence is CASSLKGYGGEQYF. CDR3 in DNA: TGTGCCAGCAGCTTAAAAGGTTACGGGGGAGAGCAGTACTTC.

This chain joins TRBV18 and TRBJ2-1, with D maybe TRBD2 (5 bases). This CDR3 spans 15 amino acids. CDR1 KGHSH and CDR2 LQKENI come from the germline V gene. Trimming shortened V by 3 bases and J by 5 bases, and 14 bases separated the two germline ends. In nucleotides, the CDR3 is TGTGCCAGCTCACCGGGAAGGACTCTTGACAATGAGCAGTTCTTC. Protein: CASSPGRTLDNEQFF.

J is TRBJ1-5 and V is TRBV28; weak D call: TRBD1 (5 bases). CDR1 and CDR2 from the germline V gene are MDHEN and SYDVKM. CDR3 length: 15 residues. V was pared by 8 bases and J by 6 bases, with 20 bases between. CDR3 sequence: CASEYWGRESQPQHF. The CDR3 DNA reads as TGTGCCAGCGAATATTGGGGCAGGGAAAGTCAGCCCCAGCATTTT.

V and J are TRBV6-5 and TRBJ1-5; 7 bases match TRBD1. There are 14 residues in the CDR3. Losses at the gene ends were 2 bases for V and 5 bases for J; bases not matched to a gene: 3. Germline V gives CDR1 MNHEY, CDR2 SVGAGI. CDR3 sequence (DNA): TGTGCCAGCAGTTACATAGGGGGCGATCAGCCCCAGCATTTT. Protein: CASSYIGGDQPQHF.

The J gene is TRBJ1-2, the V gene TRBV28; no clear D gene. With 1 base removed from V and 8 bases from J, the gap between germline ends came to 11 bases. CDR3 length equals 13 residues. Germline values: CDR1 MDHEN, CDR2 SYDVKM. The CDR3 DNA is TGTGCCAGCAGTTTATACCCTGTTGAGGGCTACACCTTC. Translated: CASSLYPVEGYTF.